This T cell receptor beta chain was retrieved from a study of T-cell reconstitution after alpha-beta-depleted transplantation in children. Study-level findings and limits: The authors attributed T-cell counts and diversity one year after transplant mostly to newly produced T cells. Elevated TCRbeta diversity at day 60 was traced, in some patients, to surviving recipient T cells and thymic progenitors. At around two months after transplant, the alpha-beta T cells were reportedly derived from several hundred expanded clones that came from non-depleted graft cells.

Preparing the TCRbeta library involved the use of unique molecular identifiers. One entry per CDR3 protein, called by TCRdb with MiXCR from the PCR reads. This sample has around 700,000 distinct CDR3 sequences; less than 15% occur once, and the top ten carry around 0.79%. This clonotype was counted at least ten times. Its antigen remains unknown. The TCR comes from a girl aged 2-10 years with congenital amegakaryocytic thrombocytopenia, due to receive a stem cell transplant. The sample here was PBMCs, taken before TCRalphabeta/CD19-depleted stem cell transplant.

CDR3 bases: TGCGCCAGCAGCTTGGGGCCAGCCCAACCGAACACCGGGGAGCTGTTTTTT. Its protein product is CASSLGPAQPNTGELFF. This chain joins TRBV5-1 and TRBJ2-2; no clear D gene. V dropped 0 bases and J dropped 0 bases, with 12 bases sitting between them. Germline CDR1 is SGHRS and CDR2 is YFSETQ. The CDR3 extends over 17 amino acids.